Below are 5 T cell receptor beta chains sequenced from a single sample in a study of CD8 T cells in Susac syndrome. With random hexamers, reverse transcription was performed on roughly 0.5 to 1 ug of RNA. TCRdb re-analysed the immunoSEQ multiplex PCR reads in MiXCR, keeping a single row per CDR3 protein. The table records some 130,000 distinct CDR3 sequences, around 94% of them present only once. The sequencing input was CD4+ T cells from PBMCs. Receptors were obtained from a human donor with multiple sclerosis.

The CDR3 region has the DNA TGTGCCAGCAGCCCCCTCTTCGGGAGTAGCAATCAGCCCCAGCATTTT. This encodes CASSPLFGSSNQPQHF. The V call is TRBV7-9, the J call TRBJ1-5; D gene unclear. V was trimmed by 5 bases and J by 0 bases, leaving 14 bases between them. This CDR3 is 16 amino acids long. Germline CDR1 SEHNR, CDR2 FQNEAQ (reference sequence). Full variable domain (missing parts from reference TRBV7-9 and TRBJ1-5): DTGVSQNPRHKITKRGQNVTFRCDPISEHNRLYWYRQTLGQGPEFLTYFQNEAQLEKSRLLSDRFSAERPKGSFSTLEIQRTEQGDSAMYLCASSPLFGSSNQPQHFGDGTRLSIL.

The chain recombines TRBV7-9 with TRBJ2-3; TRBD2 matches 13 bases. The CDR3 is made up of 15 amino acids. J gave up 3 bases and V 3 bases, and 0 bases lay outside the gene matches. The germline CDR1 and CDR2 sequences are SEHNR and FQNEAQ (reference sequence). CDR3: CASSLTSGGTDTQYF. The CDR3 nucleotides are TGTGCCAGCAGCTTGACTAGCGGGGGGACAGATACGCAGTATTTT.

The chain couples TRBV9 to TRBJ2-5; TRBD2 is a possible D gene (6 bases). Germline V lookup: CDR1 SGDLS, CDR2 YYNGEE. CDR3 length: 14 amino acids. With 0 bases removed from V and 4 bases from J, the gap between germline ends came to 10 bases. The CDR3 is CASSVAAGRETQYF. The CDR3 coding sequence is TGTGCCAGCAGCGTAGCGGCGGGGAGAGAGACCCAGTACTTC.

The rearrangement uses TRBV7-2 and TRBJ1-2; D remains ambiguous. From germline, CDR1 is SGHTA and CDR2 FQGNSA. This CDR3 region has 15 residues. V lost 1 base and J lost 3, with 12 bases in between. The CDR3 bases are TGTGCCAGCAGCTTAGATGGCGGTTGGGACTATGGCTACACCTTC. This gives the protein CASSLDGGWDYGYTF. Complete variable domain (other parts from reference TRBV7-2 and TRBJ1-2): GAGVSQSPSNKVTEKGKDVELRCDPISGHTALYWYRQSLGQGLEFLIYFQGNSAPDKSGLPSDRFSAERTGGSVSTLTIQRTQQEDSAVYLCASSLDGGWDYGYTFGSGTRLTVV.

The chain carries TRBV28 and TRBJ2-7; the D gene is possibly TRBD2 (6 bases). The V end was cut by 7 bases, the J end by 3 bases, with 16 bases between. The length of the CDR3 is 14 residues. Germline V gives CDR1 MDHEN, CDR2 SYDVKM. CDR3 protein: CASTPIAAHYEQYF. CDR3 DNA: TGTGCCAGCACCCCGATAGCGGCTCACTACGAGCAGTACTTC. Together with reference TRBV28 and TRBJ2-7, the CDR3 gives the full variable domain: DVKVTQSSRYLVKRTGEKVFLECVQDMDHENMFWYRQDPGLGLRLIYFSYDVKMKEKGDIPEGYSVSREKKERFSLILESASTNQTSMYLCASTPIAAHYEQYFGPGTRLTVT.